The present entry profiles one T cell receptor (beta chain) with its context. This specimen comes from a study of blood T cell repertoires in COVID-19. The CDR3 has 16 residues. Germline loops: CDR1 MNHEY, CDR2 SVGAGI. After removal of 4 bases from V and 1 base from J, the junction contained 8 bases not matched to a gene. Original processing methods: Amplification with reference gene primers provided the estimates of nucleated cell counts. Assay used: immunoSEQ multiplex PCR; TCRdb lists only in-frame clones, some missing. The V and J calls and the clone size are those of that table, but D and trimming were determined from the DNA. This sample carries over 200,000 clones, 80% to 90% of them seen once, and the ten largest clones take roughly 3.7%. In terms of age and location, participants ranged from roughly 18 to 95 years and lived in around 22 US areas. Participants' own reports of clinical history determined their cohort assignment. Within 2 weeks of study entry, exposed participants had contacted a PCR-confirmed or clinician-diagnosed COVID-19 case.

The chain is built from TRBV6-5 and TRBJ1-1, with 8 bases that match TRBD1. Sequenced: PBMCs or T cells enriched from blood (not recorded which). The sequence was collected from a woman aged 30 to 39 who had been exposed to COVID-19. The CDR3 loop reads CASSSRQGMTNTEAFF. CDR3 bases: TGTGCCAGCAGTTCTCGACAGGGGATGACGAACACTGAAGCTTTCTTT.